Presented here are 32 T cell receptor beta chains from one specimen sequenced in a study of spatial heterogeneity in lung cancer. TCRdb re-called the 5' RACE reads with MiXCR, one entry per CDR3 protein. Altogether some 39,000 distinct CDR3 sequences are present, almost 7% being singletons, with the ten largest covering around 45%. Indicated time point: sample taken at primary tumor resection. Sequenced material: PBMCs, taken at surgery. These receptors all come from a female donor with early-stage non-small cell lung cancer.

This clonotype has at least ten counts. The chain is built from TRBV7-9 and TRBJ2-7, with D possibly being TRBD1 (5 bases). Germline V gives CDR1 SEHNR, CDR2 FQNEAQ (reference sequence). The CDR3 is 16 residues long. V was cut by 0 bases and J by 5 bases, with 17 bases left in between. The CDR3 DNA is TGTGCCAGCAGCTTAGCGAAGGCAGGGAATGGAGACGAGCAGTACTTC. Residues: CASSLAKAGNGDEQYF.

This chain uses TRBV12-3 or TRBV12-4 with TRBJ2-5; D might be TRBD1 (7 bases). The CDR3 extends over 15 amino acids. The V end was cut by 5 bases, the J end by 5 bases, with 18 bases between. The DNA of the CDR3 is TGTGCCAGCAGTGAGAGACAGGGAGGAGGGGAGACCCAGTACTTC. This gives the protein CASSERQGGGETQYF.

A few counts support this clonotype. CDR3 coding DNA: TGTGCCAGCAGCCAAGGCAGGGGAGCTTACGAGCAGTACTTC. This sequence encodes CASSQGRGAYEQYF. The V gene is TRBV14, the J gene TRBJ2-7, with D tentatively TRBD1 (6 bases). Germline assignment: CDR1 SGHDN and CDR2 FVKESK. CDR3 size: 14 residues. Deletions cut 1 base from V and 4 bases from J, with 11 bases between. Full variable domain (missing parts from reference TRBV14 and TRBJ2-7): EAGVTQFPSHSVIEKGQTVTLRCDPISGHDNLYWYRRVMGKEIKFLLHFVKESKQDESGMPNNRFLAERTGGTYSTLKVQPAELEDSGVYFCASSQGRGAYEQYFGPGTRLTVT.

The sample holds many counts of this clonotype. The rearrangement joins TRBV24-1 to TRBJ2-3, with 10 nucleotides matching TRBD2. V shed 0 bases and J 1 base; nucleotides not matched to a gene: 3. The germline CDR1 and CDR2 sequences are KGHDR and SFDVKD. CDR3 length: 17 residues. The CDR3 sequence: CATSDLVSGGRTDTQYF. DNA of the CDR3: TGTGCCACCAGTGATTTGGTTAGCGGGGGGCGCACAGATACGCAGTATTTT.

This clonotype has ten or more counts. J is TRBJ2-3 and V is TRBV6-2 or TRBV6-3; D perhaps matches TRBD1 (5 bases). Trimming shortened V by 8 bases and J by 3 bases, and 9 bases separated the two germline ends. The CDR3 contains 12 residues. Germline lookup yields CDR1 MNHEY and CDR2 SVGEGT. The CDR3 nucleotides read TGTGCCAGCGACGACAGAACAGATACGCAGTATTTT. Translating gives CASDDRTDTQYF.

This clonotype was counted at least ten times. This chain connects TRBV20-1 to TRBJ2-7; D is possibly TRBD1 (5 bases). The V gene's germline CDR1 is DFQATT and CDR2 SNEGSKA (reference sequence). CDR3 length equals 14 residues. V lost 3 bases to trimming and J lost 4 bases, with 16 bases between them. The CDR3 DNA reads TGCAGTGCTAGCTTAAGGGGCAGCCAGTACGAGCAGTACTTC. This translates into CSASLRGSQYEQYF.

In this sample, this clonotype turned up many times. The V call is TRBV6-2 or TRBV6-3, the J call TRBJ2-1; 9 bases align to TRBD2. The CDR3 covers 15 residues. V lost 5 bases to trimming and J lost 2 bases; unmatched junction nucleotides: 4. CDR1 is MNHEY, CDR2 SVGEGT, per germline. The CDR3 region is CASSRLAGTYNEQFF. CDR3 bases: TGTGCCAGCAGTCGGCTAGCGGGGACCTACAATGAGCAGTTCTTC.

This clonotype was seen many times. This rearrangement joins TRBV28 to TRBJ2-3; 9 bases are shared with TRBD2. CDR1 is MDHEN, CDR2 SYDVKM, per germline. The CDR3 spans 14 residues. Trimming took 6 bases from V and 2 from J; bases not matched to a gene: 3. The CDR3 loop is CASRSGGSTDTQYF. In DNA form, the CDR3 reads TGTGCCAGCAGGAGCGGGGGGTCCACAGATACGCAGTATTTT.

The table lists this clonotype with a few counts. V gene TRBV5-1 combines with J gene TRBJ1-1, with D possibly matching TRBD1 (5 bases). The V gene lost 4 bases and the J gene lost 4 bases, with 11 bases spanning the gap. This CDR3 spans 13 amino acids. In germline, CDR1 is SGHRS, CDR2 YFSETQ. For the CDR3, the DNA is TGCGCCAGCAGCCTGGGGCGGGTCACTGAAGCTTTCTTT. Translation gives CASSLGRVTEAFF.

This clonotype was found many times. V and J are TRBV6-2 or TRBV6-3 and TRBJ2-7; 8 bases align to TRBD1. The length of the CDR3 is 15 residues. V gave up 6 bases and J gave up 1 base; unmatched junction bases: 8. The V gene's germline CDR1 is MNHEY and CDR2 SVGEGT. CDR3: CASSSDRVGSYEQYF. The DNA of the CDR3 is TGTGCCAGCAGCTCGGACAGGGTGGGGTCCTACGAGCAGTACTTC.

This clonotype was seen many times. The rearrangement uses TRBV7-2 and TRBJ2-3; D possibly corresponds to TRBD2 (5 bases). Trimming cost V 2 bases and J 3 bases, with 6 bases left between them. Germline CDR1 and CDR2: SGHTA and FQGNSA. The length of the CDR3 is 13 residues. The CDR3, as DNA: TGTGCCAGCAGCTTACAGCGGACAGATACGCAGTATTTT. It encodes CASSLQRTDTQYF.

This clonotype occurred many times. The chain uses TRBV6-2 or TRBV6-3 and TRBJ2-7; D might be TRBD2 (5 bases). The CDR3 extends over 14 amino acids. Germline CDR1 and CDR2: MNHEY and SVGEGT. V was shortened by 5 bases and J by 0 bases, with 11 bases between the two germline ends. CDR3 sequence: CASSRRGDSYEQYF. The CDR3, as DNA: TGTGCCAGCAGTCGACGGGGAGACTCCTACGAGCAGTACTTC.

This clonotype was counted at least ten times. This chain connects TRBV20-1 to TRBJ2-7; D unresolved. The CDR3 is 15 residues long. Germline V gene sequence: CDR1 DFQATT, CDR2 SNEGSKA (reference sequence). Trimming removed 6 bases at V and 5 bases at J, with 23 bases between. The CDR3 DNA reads TGCAGTGCCCCGAGGAGAGGCAGCGTTGGGGACGAGCAGTACTTC. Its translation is CSAPRRGSVGDEQYF.

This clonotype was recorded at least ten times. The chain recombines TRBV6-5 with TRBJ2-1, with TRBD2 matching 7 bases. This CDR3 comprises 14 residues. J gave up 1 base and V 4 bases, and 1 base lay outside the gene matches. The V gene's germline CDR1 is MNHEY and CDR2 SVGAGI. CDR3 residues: CASSLGLSYNEQFF. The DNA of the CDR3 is TGTGCCAGCAGTTTGGGACTATCCTACAATGAGCAGTTCTTC.

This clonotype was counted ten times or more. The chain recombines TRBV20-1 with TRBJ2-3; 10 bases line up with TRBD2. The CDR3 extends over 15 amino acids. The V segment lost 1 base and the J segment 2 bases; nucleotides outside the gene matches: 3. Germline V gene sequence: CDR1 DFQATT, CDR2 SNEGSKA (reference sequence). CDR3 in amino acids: CSARGLAGATDTQYF. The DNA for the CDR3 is TGCAGTGCTAGAGGCCTAGCGGGGGCCACAGATACGCAGTATTTT.

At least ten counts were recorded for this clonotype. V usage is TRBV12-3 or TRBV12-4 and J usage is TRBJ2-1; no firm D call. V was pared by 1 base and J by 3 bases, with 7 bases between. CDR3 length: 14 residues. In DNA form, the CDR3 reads TGTGCCAGCAGTTTAGGCCAGCTCTACAATGAGCAGTTCTTC. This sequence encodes CASSLGQLYNEQFF.

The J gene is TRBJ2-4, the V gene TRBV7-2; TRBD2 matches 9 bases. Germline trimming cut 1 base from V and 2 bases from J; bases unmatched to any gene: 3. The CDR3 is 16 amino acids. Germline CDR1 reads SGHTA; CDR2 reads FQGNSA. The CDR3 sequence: CASSLGSGGPKNIQYF. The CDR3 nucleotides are TGTGCCAGCAGCTTAGGTAGCGGGGGTCCCAAAAACATTCAGTACTTC.

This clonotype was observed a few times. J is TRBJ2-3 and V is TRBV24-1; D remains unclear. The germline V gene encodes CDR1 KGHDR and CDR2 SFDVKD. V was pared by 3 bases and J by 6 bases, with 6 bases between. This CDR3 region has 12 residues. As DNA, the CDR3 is TGTGCCACCAGTGATCCCTTGGATACGCAGTATTTT. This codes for CATSDPLDTQYF.

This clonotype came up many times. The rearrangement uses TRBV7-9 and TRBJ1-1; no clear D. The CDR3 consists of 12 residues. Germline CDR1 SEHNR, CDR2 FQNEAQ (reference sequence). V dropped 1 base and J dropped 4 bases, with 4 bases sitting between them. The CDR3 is CASSLGRTEAFF. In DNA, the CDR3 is TGTGCCAGCAGCTTAGGGCGCACTGAAGCTTTCTTT. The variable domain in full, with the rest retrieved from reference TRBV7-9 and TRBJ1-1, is DTGVSQNPRHKITKRGQNVTFRCDPISEHNRLYWYRQTLGQGPEFLTYFQNEAQLEKSRLLSDRFSAERPKGSFSTLEIQRTEQGDSAMYLCASSLGRTEAFFGQGTRLTVV.

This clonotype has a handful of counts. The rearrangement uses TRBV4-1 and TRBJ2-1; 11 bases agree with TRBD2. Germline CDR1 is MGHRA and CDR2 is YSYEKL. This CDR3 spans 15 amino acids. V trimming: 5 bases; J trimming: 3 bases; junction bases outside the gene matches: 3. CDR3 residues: CASSVLAGDYNEQFF. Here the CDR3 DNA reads TGCGCCAGCAGCGTACTAGCGGGGGACTACAATGAGCAGTTCTTC.

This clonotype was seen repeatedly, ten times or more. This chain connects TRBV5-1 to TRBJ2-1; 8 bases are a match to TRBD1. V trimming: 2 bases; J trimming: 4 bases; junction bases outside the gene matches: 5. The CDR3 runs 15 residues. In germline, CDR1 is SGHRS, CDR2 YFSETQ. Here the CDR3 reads CASSFLQGEYNEQFF. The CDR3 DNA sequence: TGCGCCAGCAGCTTCTTACAGGGGGAGTACAATGAGCAGTTCTTC.

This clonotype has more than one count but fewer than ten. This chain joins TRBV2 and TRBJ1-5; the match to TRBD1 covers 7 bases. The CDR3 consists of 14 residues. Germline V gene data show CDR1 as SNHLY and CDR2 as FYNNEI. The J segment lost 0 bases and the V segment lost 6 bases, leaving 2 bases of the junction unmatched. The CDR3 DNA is TGTGCCAGCAGGACAGGGCTTAGCAATCAGCCCCAGCATTTT. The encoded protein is CASRTGLSNQPQHF.

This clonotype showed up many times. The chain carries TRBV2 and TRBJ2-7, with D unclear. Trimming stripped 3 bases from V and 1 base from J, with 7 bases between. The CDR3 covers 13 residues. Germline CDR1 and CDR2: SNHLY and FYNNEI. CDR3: CASSDFPSYEQYF. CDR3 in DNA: TGTGCCAGCAGTGATTTTCCTTCCTACGAGCAGTACTTC.

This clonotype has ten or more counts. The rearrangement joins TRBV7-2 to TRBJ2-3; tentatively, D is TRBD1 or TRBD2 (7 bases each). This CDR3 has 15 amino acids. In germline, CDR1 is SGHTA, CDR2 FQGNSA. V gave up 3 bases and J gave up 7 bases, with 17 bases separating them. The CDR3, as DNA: TGTGCCAGCAGCTTGGAGGGAGGGGGCGCATATACGCAGTATTTT. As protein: CASSLEGGGAYTQYF.

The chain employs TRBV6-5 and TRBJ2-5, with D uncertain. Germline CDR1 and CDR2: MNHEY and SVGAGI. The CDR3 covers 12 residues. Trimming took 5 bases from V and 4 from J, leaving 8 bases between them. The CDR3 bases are TGTGCCAGCAGTCCACGCCTAGAGACCCAGTACTTC. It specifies CASSPRLETQYF.

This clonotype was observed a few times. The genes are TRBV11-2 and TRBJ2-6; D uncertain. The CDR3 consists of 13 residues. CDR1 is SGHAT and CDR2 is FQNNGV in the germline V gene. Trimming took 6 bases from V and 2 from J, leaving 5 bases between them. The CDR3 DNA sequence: TGTGCCAGCAGGGGGACTGGGGCCAACGTCCTGACTTTC. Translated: CASRGTGANVLTF.

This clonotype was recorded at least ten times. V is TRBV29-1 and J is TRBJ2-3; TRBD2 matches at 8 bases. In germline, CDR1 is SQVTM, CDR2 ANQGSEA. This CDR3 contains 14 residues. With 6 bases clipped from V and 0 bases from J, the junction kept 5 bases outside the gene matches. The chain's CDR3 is CSVTAGGSTDTQYF. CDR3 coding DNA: TGCAGCGTCACTGCGGGGGGAAGCACAGATACGCAGTATTTT.

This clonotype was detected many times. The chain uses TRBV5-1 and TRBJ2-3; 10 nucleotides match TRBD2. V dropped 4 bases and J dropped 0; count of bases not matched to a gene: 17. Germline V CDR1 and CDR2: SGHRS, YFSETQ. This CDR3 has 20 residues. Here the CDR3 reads CASSGRLAGKPTASTDTQYF. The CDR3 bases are TGCGCCAGCAGCGGTCGACTAGCGGGCAAACCAACCGCTAGCACAGATACGCAGTATTTT. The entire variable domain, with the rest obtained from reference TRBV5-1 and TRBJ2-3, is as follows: KAGVTQTPRYLIKTRGQQVTLSCSPISGHRSVSWYQQTPGQGLQFLFEYFSETQRNKGNFPGRFSGRQFSNSRSEMNVSTLELGDSALYLCASSGRLAGKPTASTDTQYFGPGTRLTVL.

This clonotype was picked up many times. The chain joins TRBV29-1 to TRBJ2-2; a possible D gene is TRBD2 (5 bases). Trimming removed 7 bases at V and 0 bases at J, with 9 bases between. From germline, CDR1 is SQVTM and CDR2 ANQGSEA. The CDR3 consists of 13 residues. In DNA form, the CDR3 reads TGCAGCGCGGGCGGGTCGAACACCGGGGAGCTGTTTTTT. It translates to CSAGGSNTGELFF.

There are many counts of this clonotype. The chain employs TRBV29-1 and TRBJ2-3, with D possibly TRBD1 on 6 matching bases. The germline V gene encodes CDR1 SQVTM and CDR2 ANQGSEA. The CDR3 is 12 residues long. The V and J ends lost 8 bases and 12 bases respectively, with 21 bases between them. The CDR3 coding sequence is TGCAGCCCTGAGGGGGACACAGACTACCAGTATTTT. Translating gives CSPEGDTDYQYF.

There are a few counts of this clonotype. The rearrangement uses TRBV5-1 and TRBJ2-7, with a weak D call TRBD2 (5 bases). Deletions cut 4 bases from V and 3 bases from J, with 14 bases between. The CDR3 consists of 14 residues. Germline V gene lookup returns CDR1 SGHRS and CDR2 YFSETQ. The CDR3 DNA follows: TGCGCCAGCAGCCCGGGAACTACTCGCTACGAGCAGTACTTC. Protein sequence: CASSPGTTRYEQYF.

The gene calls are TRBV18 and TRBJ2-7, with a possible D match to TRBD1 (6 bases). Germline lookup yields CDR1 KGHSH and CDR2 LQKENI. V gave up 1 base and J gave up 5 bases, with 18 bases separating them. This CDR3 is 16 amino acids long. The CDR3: CASSPREGTKGHEQYF. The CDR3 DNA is TGTGCCAGCTCACCACGAGAAGGGACAAAGGGCCACGAGCAGTACTTC.